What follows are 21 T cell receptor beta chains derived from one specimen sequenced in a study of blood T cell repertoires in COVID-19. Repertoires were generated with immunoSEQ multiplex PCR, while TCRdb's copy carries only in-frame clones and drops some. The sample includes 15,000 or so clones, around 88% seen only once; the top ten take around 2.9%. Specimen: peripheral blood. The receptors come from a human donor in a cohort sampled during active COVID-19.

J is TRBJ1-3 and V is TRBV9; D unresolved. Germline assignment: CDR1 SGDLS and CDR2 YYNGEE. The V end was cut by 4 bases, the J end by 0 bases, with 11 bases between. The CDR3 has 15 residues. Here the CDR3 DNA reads TGTGCCAGCAGCTTAAGACTGGGCTCTGGAAACACCATATATTTT. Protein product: CASSLRLGSGNTIYF.

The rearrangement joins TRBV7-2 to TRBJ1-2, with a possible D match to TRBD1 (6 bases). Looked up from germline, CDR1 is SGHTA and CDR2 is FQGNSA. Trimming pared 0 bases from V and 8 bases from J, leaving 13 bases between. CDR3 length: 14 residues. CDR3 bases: TGTGCCAGCAGCTTAGCGGTTGGGGGCCAGGGCTACACCTTC. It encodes CASSLAVGGQGYTF.

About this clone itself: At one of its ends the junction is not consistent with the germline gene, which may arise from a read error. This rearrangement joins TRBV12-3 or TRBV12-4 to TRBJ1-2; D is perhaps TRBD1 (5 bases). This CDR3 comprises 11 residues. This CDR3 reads CASNDSTKRSF. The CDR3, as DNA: TGTGCCAGCAATGACAGTACCAAGAGGAGCTTC.

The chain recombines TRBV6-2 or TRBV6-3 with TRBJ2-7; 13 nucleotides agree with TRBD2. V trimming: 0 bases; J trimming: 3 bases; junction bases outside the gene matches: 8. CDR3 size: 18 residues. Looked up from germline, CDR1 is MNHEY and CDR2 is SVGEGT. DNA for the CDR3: TGTGCCAGCAGTTACTCGCCGGGGACTAGCGGGACCTACTACGAGCAGTACTTC. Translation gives CASSYSPGTSGTYYEQYF.

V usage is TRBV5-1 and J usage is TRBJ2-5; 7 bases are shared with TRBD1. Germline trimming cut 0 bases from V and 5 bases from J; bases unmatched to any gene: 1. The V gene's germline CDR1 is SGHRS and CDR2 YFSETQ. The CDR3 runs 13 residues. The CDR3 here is CASSLEGGETQYF. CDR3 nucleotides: TGCGCCAGCAGCTTGGAAGGGGGCGAGACCCAGTACTTC.

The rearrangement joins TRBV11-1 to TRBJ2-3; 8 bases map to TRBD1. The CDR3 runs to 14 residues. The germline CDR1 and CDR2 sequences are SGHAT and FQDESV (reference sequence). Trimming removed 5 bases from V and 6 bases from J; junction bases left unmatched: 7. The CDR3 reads CASSPPGGGDTQYF. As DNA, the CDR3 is TGTGCCAGCAGCCCGCCAGGGGGCGGTGATACGCAGTATTTT.

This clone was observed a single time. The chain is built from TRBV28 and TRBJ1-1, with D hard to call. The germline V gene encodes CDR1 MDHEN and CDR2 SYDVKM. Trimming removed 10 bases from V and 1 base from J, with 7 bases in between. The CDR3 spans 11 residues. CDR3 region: CATLKNTEAFF. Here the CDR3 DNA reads TGTGCCACCCTAAAGAACACTGAAGCTTTCTTT.

Here the CDR3 reads CASSQVSDTQYF. For the CDR3, the DNA is TGTGCCAGCAGCCAAGTATCAGATACGCAGTATTTT. The chain has TRBV14 and TRBJ2-3; D gene ambiguous. Per germline, CDR1 SGHDN and CDR2 FVKESK. V was pared by 1 base and J by 4 bases, with 3 bases between. The CDR3 runs 12 residues.

CDR3 DNA sequence: TGTGCCAGCAGCCCGTACAGGGGTAGAGCTTTCTTT. Translation: CASSPYRGRAFF. This chain links TRBV3-1 (or the pseudogene TRBV3-2) with TRBJ1-1; 7 nucleotides line up with TRBD1. The CDR3 has 12 amino acids. V gave up 4 bases and J gave up 10 bases; unmatched junction bases: 6. From germline, CDR1 is LGHDT and CDR2 YNNKEL (reference sequence).

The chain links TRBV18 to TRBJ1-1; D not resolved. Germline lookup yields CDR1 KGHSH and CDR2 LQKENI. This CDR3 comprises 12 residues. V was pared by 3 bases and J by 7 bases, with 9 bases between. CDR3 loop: CASSPEEGEAFF. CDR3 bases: TGTGCCAGCTCACCTGAGGAGGGTGAAGCTTTCTTT.

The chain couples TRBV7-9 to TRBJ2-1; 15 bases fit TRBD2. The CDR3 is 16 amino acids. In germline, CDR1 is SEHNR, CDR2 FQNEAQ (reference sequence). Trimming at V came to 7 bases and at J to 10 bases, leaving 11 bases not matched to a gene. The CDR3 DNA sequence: TGTGCCAGCACTCGTCAAGGAGGGACTAGCGGGAGGGAGCAGTTCTTC. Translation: CASTRQGGTSGREQFF.

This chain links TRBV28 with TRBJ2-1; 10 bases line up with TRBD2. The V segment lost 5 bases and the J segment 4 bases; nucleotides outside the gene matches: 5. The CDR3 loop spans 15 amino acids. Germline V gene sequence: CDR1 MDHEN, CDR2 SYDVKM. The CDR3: CASSPLAGAYNEQFF. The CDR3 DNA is TGTGCCAGCAGTCCTCTAGCGGGAGCGTACAATGAGCAGTTCTTC.

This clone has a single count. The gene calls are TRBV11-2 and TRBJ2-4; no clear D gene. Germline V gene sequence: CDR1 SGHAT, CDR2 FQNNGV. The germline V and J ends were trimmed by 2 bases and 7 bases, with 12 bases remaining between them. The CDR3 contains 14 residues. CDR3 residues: CASSLRLTPNIQYF. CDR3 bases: TGTGCCAGCAGCTTAAGATTGACACCGAACATTCAGTACTTC.

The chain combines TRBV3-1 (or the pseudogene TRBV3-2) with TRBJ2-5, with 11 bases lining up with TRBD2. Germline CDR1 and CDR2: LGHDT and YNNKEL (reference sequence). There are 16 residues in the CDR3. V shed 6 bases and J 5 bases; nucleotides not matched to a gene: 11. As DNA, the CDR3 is TGTGCCAGCAGGGAAACTAGCGGGAGATCCCAGGAGACCCAGTACTTC. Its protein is CASRETSGRSQETQYF.

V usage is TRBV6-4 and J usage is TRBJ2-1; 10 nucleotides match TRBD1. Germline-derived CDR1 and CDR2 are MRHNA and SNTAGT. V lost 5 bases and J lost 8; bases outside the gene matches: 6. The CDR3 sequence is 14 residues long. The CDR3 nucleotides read TGTGCCAGCAGTAAGGACAGGGGGTTCGATGAGCAGTTCTTC. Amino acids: CASSKDRGFDEQFF.

For the CDR3, the DNA is TGTGCCAGCAGCCGGCAGGGGGCAGGAAGAACTGAAGCTTTCTTT. Protein sequence: CASSRQGAGRTEAFF. This rearrangement joins TRBV6-5 to TRBJ1-1, with 8 bases fitting TRBD1. The CDR3 loop spans 15 amino acids. V dropped 6 bases and J dropped 5; count of bases not matched to a gene: 11. Germline loops: CDR1 MNHEY, CDR2 SVGAGI.

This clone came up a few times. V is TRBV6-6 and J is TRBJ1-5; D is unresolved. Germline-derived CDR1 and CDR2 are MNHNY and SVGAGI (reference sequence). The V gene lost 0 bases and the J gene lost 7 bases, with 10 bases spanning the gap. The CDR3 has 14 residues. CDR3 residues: CASSYSGAGQPQHF. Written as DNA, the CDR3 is TGTGCCAGCAGTTACTCAGGCGCGGGACAGCCCCAGCATTTT.

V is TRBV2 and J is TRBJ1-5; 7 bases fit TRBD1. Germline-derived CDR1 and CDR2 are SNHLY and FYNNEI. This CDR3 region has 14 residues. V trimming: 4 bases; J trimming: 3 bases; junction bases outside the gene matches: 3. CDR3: CASSGGQLNQPQHF. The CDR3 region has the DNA TGTGCCAGCAGTGGGGGACAGCTCAATCAGCCCCAGCATTTT.

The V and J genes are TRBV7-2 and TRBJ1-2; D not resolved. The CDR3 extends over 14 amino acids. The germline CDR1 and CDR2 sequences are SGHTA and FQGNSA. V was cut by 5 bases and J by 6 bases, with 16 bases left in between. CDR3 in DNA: TGTGCCAGCAGCAGAGTTCCGCGTTCGGATGGCTACACCTTC. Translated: CASSRVPRSDGYTF.

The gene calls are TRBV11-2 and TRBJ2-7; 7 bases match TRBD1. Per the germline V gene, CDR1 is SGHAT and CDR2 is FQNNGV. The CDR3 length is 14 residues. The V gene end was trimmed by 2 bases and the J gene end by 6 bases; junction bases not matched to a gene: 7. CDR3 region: CASSLSTGKGEQYF. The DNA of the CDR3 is TGTGCCAGCAGCTTATCGACAGGGAAAGGCGAGCAGTACTTC.

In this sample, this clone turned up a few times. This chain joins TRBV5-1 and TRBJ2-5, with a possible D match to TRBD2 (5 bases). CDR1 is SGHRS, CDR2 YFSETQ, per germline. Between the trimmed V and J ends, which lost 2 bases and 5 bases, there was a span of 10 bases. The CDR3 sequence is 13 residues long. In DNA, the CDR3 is TGCGCCAGCAGCTTCAGCGGCGGGGAGACCCAGTACTTC. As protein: CASSFSGGETQYF.